This TCR beta chain is from a study of beta chain features in type 1 diabetes. Staining for CD45RO/CCR7/CD25/CD127/CD95/CD27 allowed sorting of CD4+ naive, central memory, regulatory and stem cell-like memory cells. Expressed TCRB transcripts got sequenced, as all isolated RNA was reverse transcribed. Data came from immunoSEQ multiplex PCR; TCRdb stores just in-frame clones and leaves some out. This repertoire shows around 240,000 clones, about 70% found once; its top ten account for 0.053%. Study-wide results and caveats: It was among patients, rather than healthy donors, that naive, central memory and Treg TCRB repertoires appeared more similar. Cells expressing TCR highly could be over-represented by cDNA sequencing. People with Type 1 diabetes carried modestly yet significantly shorter TCRB CDR3s in all four CD4+ subsets.

With regard to this clone: Its antigen remains unknown.

CDR1 LNHNV and CDR2 YYDKDF come from the germline V gene (reference sequence). Unmatched junction bases numbered 5, after V lost 2 bases and J lost 0 bases. The CDR3 is made up of 16 amino acids. Sequenced material: naive CD4+ T cells from blood. The genes are TRBV15 and TRBJ2-3, with 7 nucleotides matching TRBD1. The clonotype originates from a man aged 25-40 years in good health. The CDR3 region is CATSRPPGQSTDTQYF. CDR3 bases: TGTGCCACCAGCAGACCTCCGGGACAGAGCACAGATACGCAGTATTTT.